This T cell receptor beta chain was obtained from a study of early T cells in non-severe SARS-CoV-2 infection. Notes on the study in general: Comparison of clonotypes with VDJdb favored anti-spike CD8 responses while missing private and CD4 specificities.

Trimming took 1 base from V and 4 from J, leaving 7 bases between them. The CDR3 spans 13 residues. The germline gives CDR1 LGHNT, CDR2 FRNRAP. This clonotype has at least ten counts. The antigen is undetermined. TCRdb redid the calling of the 5' RACE reads with MiXCR, one entry per CDR3 protein. The table lists 85,000 to 100,000 distinct CDR3 sequences, roughly 11% of them singletons. The source of this sequence is an adult who was a healthcare worker with PCR-confirmed SARS-CoV-2 infection or an uninfected control (not recorded which). This sequence joins TRBV12-5 and TRBJ1-2; a possible D gene is TRBD1 (5 bases). This sample comprised whole blood, obtained at baseline. In DNA, the CDR3 is TGTGCTAGTGGTTTGGACAGGTCCTATGGCTACACCTTC. Amino acid sequence: CASGLDRSYGYTF.